This T cell receptor beta chain was sequenced during a study of blood T cells in healthy people across ages. The CDR3 contains 13 residues. Trimming pared 6 bases from V and 7 bases from J, leaving 18 bases between. Looked up from germline, CDR1 is DFQATT and CDR2 is SNEGSKA (reference sequence). It was with a sample-barcoded 5' primer and a J-beta primer mix that a second PCR of roughly 7 to 12 cycles was run. Any given sample supplied a minimum of 2.5 million CDR3-containing paired-end reads. TCRdb ran MiXCR on the 5' RACE reads and lists one entry per CDR3 protein. The top ten hold 11% of the sample, which has roughly 1,500,000 distinct CDR3 sequences, about 32% seen once.

The sequenced sample was blood. The sequence was collected from a woman younger than 45 in good health. The rearrangement uses TRBV20-1 and TRBJ1-2; a weak D match, TRBD1 (5 bases). The CDR3: CSAKRRDVRGYTF. CDR3 in DNA: TGCAGTGCCAAAAGGCGGGACGTTCGTGGCTACACCTTC.